A selection of T cell receptor beta chains follows, all from one sample in a study of technical replicates of blood from several donors. Only in-frame clones appear in the TCRdb table, and some are missing; sequencing was by immunoSEQ multiplex PCR. The sample has under 75,000 clones, about 92% seen once. The specimen sequenced was PBMCs. These receptors all stem from a human donor in good health. Some clones in this sample may be carry-over from other donors' samples. The CDR3 runs from the conserved cysteine through the conserved F or W. The D gene is left open where the match is weak. Clone size is stated in some rows and not others, as once, few, many or a class when expanded.

-	-	TRBJ1-3	TRBV4-3	CASSQVASGNTIYF	TGCGCCAGCAGCCAAGTTGCCAGTGGAAACACCATATATTTT
-	TRBD2	TRBJ2-2	TRBV7-9	CASSRGRYKGLAGDGELFF	TGTGCCAGCAGCCGCGGGCGGTATAAAGGACTAGCGGGAGACGGGGAGCTGTTTTTT
-	-	TRBJ2-5	TRBV9	CARNGRRGETQYF	TGTGCCAGGAACGGCCGGAGAGGAGAGACCCAGTACTTC
-	TRBD2	TRBJ2-1	TRBV7-2	CASSDLVLAGAYNEQFF	TGTGCCAGCAGCGACCTTGTGCTAGCGGGGGCCTACAATGAGCAGTTCTTC
-	TRBD2	TRBJ2-1	TRBV4-2	CASSRRLADNEQFF	TGTGCCAGCAGCAGGCGACTAGCAGACAATGAGCAGTTCTTC
few	TRBD1	TRBJ1-1	TRBV6-5	CASSSGRGRTEAFF	TGTGCCAGCAGTTCCGGCAGGGGGCGGACTGAAGCTTTCTTT
once	TRBD1	TRBJ2-7	TRBV7-9	CASSLTGTGVHEQYF	TGTGCCAGCAGCTTAACCGGGACAGGGGTGCACGAGCAGTACTTC
-	TRBD1	TRBJ2-7	TRBV10-3	CAINDPGTGAYEQYF	TGTGCCATCAATGATCCCGGGACAGGAGCCTACGAGCAGTACTTC
-	-	TRBJ2-1	TRBV13	CASSPAAGATYNEQFF	TGTGCCAGCAGCCCCGCCGCGGGGGCCACTTACAATGAGCAGTTCTTC
-	-	TRBJ1-5	TRBV2	CASSRDSTDQPQHF	TGTGCCAGCAGTAGAGATTCAACAGATCAGCCCCAGCATTTT
-	-	TRBJ2-1	TRBV7-3	CASSINNEQFF	TGTGCCAGCAGCATTAACAATGAGCAGTTCTTC
-	-	TRBJ1-2	TRBV5-1	CASTSPDLSSGYTF	TGCGCCAGCACCTCCCCGGATCTTTCTAGTGGCTACACCTTC
-	-	TRBJ2-5	TRBV11-2	CASSPGAARSGQETQYF	TGTGCCAGCAGCCCAGGGGCCGCCCGTTCGGGGCAAGAGACCCAGTACTTC
-	TRBD1	TRBJ2-7	TRBV29-1	CSVEEGQGAAEQYF	TGCAGCGTTGAAGAGGGACAGGGGGCAGCCGAGCAGTACTTC
-	TRBD1	TRBJ2-2	TRBV7-8	CASSLPRTGLVAGELFF	TGTGCCAGCAGCTTACCCCGGACAGGGTTGGTTGCCGGGGAGCTGTTTTTT
-	TRBD2	TRBJ2-7	TRBV30	CAWSVLAGESLLEDREQYF	TGTGCCTGGAGTGTACTAGCGGGAGAGAGCCTTTTGGAGGATCGGGAGCAGTACTTC